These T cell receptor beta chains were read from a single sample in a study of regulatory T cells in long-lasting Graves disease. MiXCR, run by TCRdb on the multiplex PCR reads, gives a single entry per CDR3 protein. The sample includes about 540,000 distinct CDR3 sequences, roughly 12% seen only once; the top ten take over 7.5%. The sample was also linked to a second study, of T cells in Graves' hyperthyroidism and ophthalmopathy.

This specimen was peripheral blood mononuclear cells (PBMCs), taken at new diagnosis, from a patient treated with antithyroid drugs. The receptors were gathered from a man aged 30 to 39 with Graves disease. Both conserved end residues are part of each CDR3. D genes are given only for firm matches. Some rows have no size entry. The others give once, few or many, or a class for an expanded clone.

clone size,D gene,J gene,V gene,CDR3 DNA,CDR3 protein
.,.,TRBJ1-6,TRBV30,TGTGCCTGGAGTCGGGAGAGCTCCTATAATTCACCCCTCCACTTT,CAWSRESSYNSPLHF
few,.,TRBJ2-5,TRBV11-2,TGTGCCAGCAGCTTATTTTACGGAGAAGAGACCCAGTACTTC,CASSLFYGEETQYF
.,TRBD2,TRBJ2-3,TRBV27,TGTGCCAGCAGTTTATATATAGCGGGAGGGCCAGCCGCCACAGATACGCAGTATTTT,CASSLYIAGGPAATDTQYF
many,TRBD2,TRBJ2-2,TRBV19,TGTGCCAGTAGTGAGGAGACTAGCGGGACCGGGGAGCTGTTTTTT,CASSEETSGTGELFF
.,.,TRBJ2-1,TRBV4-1,TGCGCCAGCAGCCAAGCACAGTATGAGCAGTTCTTC,CASSQAQYEQFF
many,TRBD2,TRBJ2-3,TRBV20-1,TGCAGTGCTCCCCCCCCCTTTAGCGGGAGAGGGGGAGATACGCAGTATTTT,CSAPPPFSGRGGDTQYF
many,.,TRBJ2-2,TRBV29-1,TGCAGCGCCATGACCGGGGAGCTGTTTTTT,CSAMTGELFF
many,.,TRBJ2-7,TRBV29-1,TGCAGCGTTGGAGGCGCTTCTACGGGGGAGCAGTACTTC,CSVGGASTGEQYF
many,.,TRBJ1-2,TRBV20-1,TGCAGTGCTAGTACATCGAGGTCCACCTCTAACTATGGCTACACCTTC,CSASTSRSTSNYGYTF
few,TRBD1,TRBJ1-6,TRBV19,TGTGCCAACGACAGGGGGCCTAATTCACCCCTCCACTTT,CANDRGPNSPLHF
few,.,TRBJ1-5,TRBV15,TGTGCCACCAGCAGAGTTGTGGCTAGCAATCAGCCCCAGCATTTT,CATSRVVASNQPQHF
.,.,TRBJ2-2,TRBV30,TGTGCCTGGAAATATGGGAGTACCGGGGAGCTGTTTTTT,CAWKYGSTGELFF
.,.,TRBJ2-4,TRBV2,TGTGCCAGCAGCGCTTACACAAGCCCCCCCAAAAACATTCAGTACTTC,CASSAYTSPPKNIQYF
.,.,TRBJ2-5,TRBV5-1,TGCGCCAGCAGCACGAGCGATCAAGAGACCCAGTACTTC,CASSTSDQETQYF
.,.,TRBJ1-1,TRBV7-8,TGTGCCAGCAGCTTAGAACCGGGGACTGAAGCTTTCTTT,CASSLEPGTEAFF
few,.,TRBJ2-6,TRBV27,TGTGCCAGCAGTTTCCAGGTTTCTGGGGCCAACGTCCTGACTTTC,CASSFQVSGANVLTF
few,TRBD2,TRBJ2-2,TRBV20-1,TGCAGTGCGGGGGTGGGGGGGGCGAACACCGGGGAGCTGTTTTTT,CSAGVGGANTGELFF
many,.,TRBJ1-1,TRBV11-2,TGTGCCAGCAGCTTAGCCTACAGCGGAAACACTGAAGCTTTCTTT,CASSLAYSGNTEAFF
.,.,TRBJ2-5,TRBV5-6,TGTGCCAGCGCCGCCGCGCTCCAAGAGACCCAGTACTTC,CASAAALQETQYF
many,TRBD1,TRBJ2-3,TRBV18,TGTGCCAGCTCACCTCAGGGGGCTGGCACAGATACGCAGTATTTT,CASSPQGAGTDTQYF
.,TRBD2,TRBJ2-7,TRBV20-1,TGCAGTGCTGAGCGGGACCTAAGCTCCTACGAGCAGTACTTC,CSAERDLSSYEQYF
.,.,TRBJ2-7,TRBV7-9,TGTGCCAGCAGCCAGGACTTTTCCGTCTACGAGCAGTACTTC,CASSQDFSVYEQYF
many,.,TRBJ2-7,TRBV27,TGTGCCAGCAGTTTATCTGGTGCAAGCTCCTACGAGCAGTACTTC,CASSLSGASSYEQYF
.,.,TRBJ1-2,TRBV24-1,TGTGCCACCAGTGACGCAGAACCGTTCTATGGCTACACCTTC,CATSDAEPFYGYTF
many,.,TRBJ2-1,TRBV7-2,TGTGCCAGCAGCTTCTCCCTTGTTATCGGTCCAAGCTCCTACAATGAGCAGTTCTTC,CASSFSLVIGPSSYNEQFF
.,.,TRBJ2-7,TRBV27,TGTGCCAGCAGTTTAGGCGGTTCCGTCGGGGACGAGCAGTACTTC,CASSLGGSVGDEQYF
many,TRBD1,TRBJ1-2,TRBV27,TGTGCCAGCAGGACAGGGCTCGGGGGCTACACCTTC,CASRTGLGGYTF
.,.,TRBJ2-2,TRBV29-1,TGCAGCGTTGATGGAGGGGTCCTCACCGGGGAGCTGTTTTTT,CSVDGGVLTGELFF
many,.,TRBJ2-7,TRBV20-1,TGCAGTGCTTCTTTCCGGCGGTCTTCCTACGAGCAGTACTTC,CSASFRRSSYEQYF
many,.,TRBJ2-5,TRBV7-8,TGTGCCAGCAGCTTAAACCCCCGTGGCCAAGAGACCCAGTACTTC,CASSLNPRGQETQYF
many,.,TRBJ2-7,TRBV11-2,TGTGCCAGCAGCCCGGGGTGGGGGGCCCGGACCTACGAGCAGTACTTC,CASSPGWGARTYEQYF
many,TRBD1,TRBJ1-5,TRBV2,TGTGCCAGCAGCGTCGGACAGGGACAAAATCAGCCCCAGCATTTT,CASSVGQGQNQPQHF
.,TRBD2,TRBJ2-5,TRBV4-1,TGCGCCAGCAGCGGAGCGGGACTCCTCCAAGAGACCCAGTACTTC,CASSGAGLLQETQYF
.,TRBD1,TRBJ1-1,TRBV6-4,TGTGCCAGCAGCCTCGAGGACAGGAGGACTGAAGCTTTCTTT,CASSLEDRRTEAFF
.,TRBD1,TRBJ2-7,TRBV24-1,TGTGCCACCAGTGATTCCCGGACAGGGGGGAGCTACGAGCAGTACTTC,CATSDSRTGGSYEQYF
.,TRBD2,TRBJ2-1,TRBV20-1,TGCAGTGCTAGACCTATCGGGACTAGCTACAATGAGCAGTTCTTC,CSARPIGTSYNEQFF
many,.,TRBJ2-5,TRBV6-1,TGTGCCAGCAGCCTAAGTAGCGAGACCCAGTACTTC,CASSLSSETQYF
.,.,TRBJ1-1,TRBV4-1,TGCGCCAGCAGCCAAGGCCCCAAGGGGGGGAACACTGAAGCTTTCTTT,CASSQGPKGGNTEAFF
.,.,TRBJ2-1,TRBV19,TGTGCCAGTAGTGGAATCACCGCCAATGAGCAGTTCTTC,CASSGITANEQFF
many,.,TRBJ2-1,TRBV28,TGTGCCAGCAGTTTACAGACGGGGAATGAGCAGTTCTTC,CASSLQTGNEQFF
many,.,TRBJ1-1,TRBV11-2,TGTGCCAGCAGCTTAGATTACCCCCGGGCAGCGGGGAACACTGAAGCTTTCTTT,CASSLDYPRAAGNTEAFF
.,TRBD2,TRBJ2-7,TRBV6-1,TGTGCCAGCAACCAAGGGACTAGCGGGAGCTACGAGCAGTACTTC,CASNQGTSGSYEQYF
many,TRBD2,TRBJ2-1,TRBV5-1,TGCGCCAGCAGCTTGGAAGCGGGACCCTACAATGAGCAGTTCTTC,CASSLEAGPYNEQFF
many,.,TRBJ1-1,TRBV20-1,TGCAGTGTAACGGAGCAAATAAACACTGAAGCTTTCTTT,CSVTEQINTEAFF
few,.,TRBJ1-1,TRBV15,TGTGCCGCCAGCAGCCGGGCCTCTGAAGCTTTCTTT,CAASSRASEAFF
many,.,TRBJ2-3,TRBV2,TGTGCCAGCACCGTGATGTACACAGATACGCAGTATTTT,CASTVMYTDTQYF
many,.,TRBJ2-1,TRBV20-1,TGCAGTGCTAGAGGACGAATTACCTACAATGAGCAGTTCTTC,CSARGRITYNEQFF
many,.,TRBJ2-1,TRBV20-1,TGCAGTGCTAGAAGGGGTCAGGTATATGAGCAGTTCTTC,CSARRGQVYEQFF
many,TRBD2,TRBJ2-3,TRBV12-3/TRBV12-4,TGTGCCAGCACCCCGCGGCTAGCGGGAGGCAGAGATACGCAGTATTTT,CASTPRLAGGRDTQYF
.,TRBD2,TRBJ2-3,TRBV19,TGTGCCAGTAGTATGACTAGCGGGAGGGCCGGAGATACGCAGTATTTT,CASSMTSGRAGDTQYF
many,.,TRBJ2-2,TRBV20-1,TGCAGTGCTAGAGATTTAGCCCAAGGCACCGGGGAGCTGTTTTTT,CSARDLAQGTGELFF